The present entry profiles one TCR beta chain with its context. Its cognate antigen is unknown. The data stem from a study of identical twins. The study, taken as a whole, reports: Model-predicted out-of-frame TCR alpha sharing fell below observed values in monozygotic twins. Donors were not followed over many years; analysis was cross-sectional.

Trimming removed 4 bases from V and 0 bases from J, with 10 bases in between. This CDR3 region has 15 residues. Germline lookup yields CDR1 SGHNT and CDR2 YENEEA. TCRdb processed the 5' RACE reads anew with MiXCR; each CDR3 protein has one entry. The table shows hundreds of thousands of distinct CDR3 sequences, with around 7.4% occurring only once. In addition, the sample was reused for a study of yellow fever vaccine responses in identical twins. That work adds: Reports say the vaccine T cell response in twins looked partly convergent and partly personalized.

Specimen: PBMCs. The gene calls are TRBV11-3 and TRBJ2-1; unclear D gene. The sequence derives from a woman younger than 35 in good health. CDR3 sequence: CASSSQAHSYNEQFF. The CDR3, as DNA: TGTGCCAGCAGCTCCCAGGCTCACTCCTACAATGAGCAGTTCTTC.